These 21 T cell receptor beta chains share one sample of origin, sequenced in a study of blood T cell repertoires in COVID-19. The assay was immunoSEQ multiplex PCR, and TCRdb's table has in-frame clones only and misses some. The top ten hold 10% to 11% of the sample, which has 75,000 to 80,000 clones, about 85% seen once. The sample consisted of peripheral blood. The receptors shown here come from a man in his sixties with COVID-19, enrolled during active disease.

The V and J genes are TRBV7-9 and TRBJ2-7; D is uncertain. The germline V gene encodes CDR1 SEHNR and CDR2 FQNEAQ (reference sequence). Trimming left V 2 bases short and J 6 bases short, with 11 bases between. The CDR3 sequence is 13 residues long. CDR3 DNA: TGTGCCAGCAGCTTACGGGTAGGAGTCGAGCAGTACTTC. Translation gives CASSLRVGVEQYF. Full variable domain (missing parts from reference TRBV7-9 and TRBJ2-7): DTGVSQNPRHKITKRGQNVTFRCDPISEHNRLYWYRQTLGQGPEFLTYFQNEAQLEKSRLLSDRFSAERPKGSFSTLEIQRTEQGDSAMYLCASSLRVGVEQYFGPGTRLTVT.

J is TRBJ2-1 and V is TRBV14; 10 nucleotides align to TRBD2. The V and J ends lost 4 bases and 15 bases, in that order; junction bases with no gene match: 12. The CDR3 has 14 residues. Germline lookup yields CDR1 SGHDN and CDR2 FVKESK. Here the CDR3 DNA reads TGTGCCAGCAGCCCCTTAGCGGGAGGCCTCGTGGGGTTCTTC. This gives the protein CASSPLAGGLVGFF. Variable domain in full (rest from reference TRBV14 and TRBJ2-1): EAGVTQFPSHSVIEKGQTVTLRCDPISGHDNLYWYRRVMGKEIKFLLHFVKESKQDESGMPNNRFLAERTGGTYSTLKVQPAELEDSGVYFCASSPLAGGLVGFFGPGTRLTVL.

This clone was counted only a few times. J is TRBJ2-2 and V is TRBV2; D is possibly TRBD2 (5 bases). Trimming left V 6 bases short and J 3 bases short, with 11 bases between. The germline V gene encodes CDR1 SNHLY and CDR2 FYNNEI. The CDR3 contains 14 residues. The chain's CDR3 is CASRGRRDTGELFF. CDR3 nucleotide sequence: TGTGCCAGCAGGGGTCGGCGGGACACCGGGGAGCTGTTTTTT.

The rearrangement joins TRBV5-5 to TRBJ1-5, with a weak D call TRBD1 (6 bases). The V gene's germline CDR1 is SGHKS and CDR2 YYEKEE (reference sequence). This CDR3 contains 16 residues. Deletions cut 0 bases from V and 1 base from J, with 11 bases between. CDR3 bases: TGTGCCAGCAGCTTGGTAGGGGGAGAGAGCAATCAGCCCCAGCATTTT. Encoded protein: CASSLVGGESNQPQHF.

The chain employs TRBV6-5 and TRBJ1-2, with TRBD1 matching 8 bases. V lost 0 bases and J lost 3; bases outside the gene matches: 0. CDR1 and CDR2 from the germline V gene are MNHEY and SVGAGI. The CDR3 covers 14 residues. The CDR3 reads CASSYSTGDYGYTF. The CDR3, as DNA: TGTGCCAGCAGTTACTCGACAGGGGACTATGGCTACACCTTC.

This clone was seen once. This rearrangement joins TRBV6-5 to TRBJ1-4; 10 bases align to TRBD1. The V segment lost 0 bases and the J segment 9 bases; nucleotides outside the gene matches: 4. CDR3 length equals 15 residues. CDR1 and CDR2 (germline): MNHEY, SVGAGI. The CDR3 region is CASSYSGQGSKKLFF. For the CDR3, the DNA is TGTGCCAGCAGTTACTCGGGACAGGGGTCCAAAAAACTGTTTTTT.

V gene TRBV28 combines with J gene TRBJ2-7; TRBD2 aligns across 11 bases. The trim removed 6 bases at V and 2 bases at J, leaving 18 bases unmatched. Germline assignment: CDR1 MDHEN and CDR2 SYDVKM. The CDR3 spans 19 residues. The CDR3, as DNA: TGTGCCAGCAGAGCCCCCGGGACTAGCGGCCTTAAGGGACCCTACGAGCAGTACTTC. It codes for CASRAPGTSGLKGPYEQYF.

V and J are TRBV29-1 and TRBJ1-1, with D unresolved. This CDR3 spans 12 amino acids. Germline V gene sequence: CDR1 SQVTM, CDR2 ANQGSEA. The V gene lost 7 bases and the J gene lost 1 base, with 10 bases spanning the gap. The CDR3 region has the DNA TGCAGCGGTAGCCACTCGAACACTGAAGCTTTCTTT. This gives the protein CSGSHSNTEAFF.

CDR3 sequence reads: CASSLVGGGGYNEQFF. The DNA of the CDR3 is TGTGCCAGCAGCTTGGTTGGGGGAGGGGGATACAATGAGCAGTTCTTC. The V call is TRBV7-2, the J call TRBJ2-1; D may be TRBD2 (7 bases). The CDR3 totals 16 residues. CDR1 is SGHTA and CDR2 is FQGNSA in the germline V gene. Trimming took off 3 bases at V and 4 bases at J, with 16 bases between the two ends.

This chain connects TRBV9 to TRBJ2-2; TRBD2 agrees at 10 bases. Unmatched junction bases numbered 4, after V lost 0 bases and J lost 5 bases. CDR1 is SGDLS and CDR2 is YYNGEE in the germline V gene. This CDR3 is 16 amino acids long. CDR3 amino acids: CASSVVAGGFTGELFF. The CDR3 region has the DNA TGTGCCAGCAGCGTAGTAGCGGGAGGATTTACCGGGGAGCTGTTTTTT.

The V call is TRBV5-1, the J call TRBJ2-7; a weak D match, TRBD2 (6 bases). Trimming shortened V by 4 bases and J by 3 bases, and 26 bases separated the two germline ends. CDR3 length: 18 amino acids. From germline, CDR1 is SGHRS and CDR2 YFSETQ. In nucleotides, the CDR3 is TGCGCCAGCAGCCCAGGACCCTCAGTAGGAGGGAAAGGCTACGAGCAGTACTTC. Amino acids: CASSPGPSVGGKGYEQYF.

The chain employs TRBV4-2 and TRBJ1-5, with 10 bases that match TRBD1. Germline-derived CDR1 and CDR2 are LGHNA and YNFKEQ. This CDR3 comprises 17 residues. J lost 5 bases, V lost 2 bases, and 9 bases had no gene match. The chain's CDR3 is CASSQTMSGQGYQPQHF. Here the CDR3 DNA reads TGTGCCAGCAGCCAAACTATGTCGGGACAGGGGTATCAGCCCCAGCATTTT.

This chain links TRBV5-1 with TRBJ2-7; 11 bases agree with TRBD2. The CDR3 is 14 amino acids. Unmatched junction bases numbered 1, after V lost 0 bases and J lost 5 bases. Germline CDR1 and CDR2: SGHRS and YFSETQ. CDR3 DNA: TGCGCCAGCAGCTTGGAACTAGCGGGAGACGAGCAGTACTTC. Translated: CASSLELAGDEQYF.

V is TRBV5-1 and J is TRBJ1-6; 8 bases align to TRBD1. The CDR3 sequence is 17 residues long. The trim removed 5 bases at V and 14 bases at J, leaving 21 bases unmatched. Germline loops: CDR1 SGHRS, CDR2 YFSETQ. CDR3 amino acids: CASRPNPTPGQEGSLHF. In nucleotides, the CDR3 is TGCGCCAGCAGACCCAACCCGACCCCGGGACAGGAGGGATCCCTCCACTTT.

The CDR3 here is CASSPTLRDYEQYF. In DNA, the CDR3 is TGTGCCAGCAGTCCCACACTCCGGGACTACGAGCAGTACTTC. This sequence joins TRBV6-5 and TRBJ2-7, with D possibly TRBD2 on 5 matching bases. V lost 5 bases and J 3 bases, leaving 14 bases between the germline ends. The germline gives CDR1 MNHEY, CDR2 SVGAGI. The CDR3 consists of 14 residues.

V and J are TRBV6-1 and TRBJ2-2, with D possibly TRBD1 on 6 matching bases. Germline lookup yields CDR1 MNHNS and CDR2 SASEGT. The V gene lost 4 bases and the J gene lost 0 bases, with 12 bases spanning the gap. The CDR3 extends over 16 amino acids. The CDR3 nucleotides read TGTGCCAGCAGTGGATCCGGGACAACGAACACCGGGGAGCTGTTTTTT. Protein: CASSGSGTTNTGELFF.

The gene calls are TRBV2 and TRBJ2-7; D remains ambiguous. Trimming took off 9 bases at V and 0 bases at J, with 6 bases between the two ends. Per the germline V gene, CDR1 is SNHLY and CDR2 is FYNNEI. The CDR3 contains 11 residues. The CDR3 reads CARDTSYEQYF. CDR3 coding DNA: TGTGCCAGAGACACCTCCTACGAGCAGTACTTC.

The sample holds a few counts of this clone. This rearrangement joins TRBV25-1 to TRBJ2-3; D call uncertain. CDR1 is MGHDK, CDR2 SYGVNS, per germline. This CDR3 is built from 14 residues. V lost 4 bases, J lost 2 bases, and 10 bases lay in between. The CDR3 DNA reads TGTGCCAGCAGTGGTTCTACGTTCACAGATACGCAGTATTTT. Translation: CASSGSTFTDTQYF.

The J gene is TRBJ1-1, the V gene TRBV30; D gene uncertain. Trimming took 2 bases from V and 5 from J, leaving 12 bases between them. The CDR3 is made up of 13 amino acids. CDR1 GTSNPN and CDR2 SVGIG come from the germline V gene (reference sequence). For the CDR3, the DNA is TGTGCCTGGAGTTCAGGTAGAATGACTGAAGCTTTCTTT. Translation: CAWSSGRMTEAFF.

This clone has only a few counts. The chain combines TRBV9 with TRBJ1-3; TRBD1 matches at 8 bases. This CDR3 contains 15 residues. Germline-derived CDR1 and CDR2 are SGDLS and YYNGEE. J gave up 3 bases and V 4 bases, and 6 bases lay outside the gene matches. The CDR3 is CASSQTGQVGNTIYF. CDR3 bases: TGTGCCAGCAGCCAGACGGGACAGGTTGGAAACACCATATATTTT.

The rearrangement links TRBV6-2 or TRBV6-3 to TRBJ2-1; TRBD2 is a possible D gene (6 bases). The CDR3 extends over 15 amino acids. V lost 2 bases and J lost 7, with 15 bases in between. Germline V gene data show CDR1 as MNHEY and CDR2 as SVGEGT. The CDR3 sequence is CASSYAGSQWNEQFF. In nucleotides, the CDR3 is TGTGCCAGCAGTTACGCGGGGTCCCAATGGAATGAGCAGTTCTTC.